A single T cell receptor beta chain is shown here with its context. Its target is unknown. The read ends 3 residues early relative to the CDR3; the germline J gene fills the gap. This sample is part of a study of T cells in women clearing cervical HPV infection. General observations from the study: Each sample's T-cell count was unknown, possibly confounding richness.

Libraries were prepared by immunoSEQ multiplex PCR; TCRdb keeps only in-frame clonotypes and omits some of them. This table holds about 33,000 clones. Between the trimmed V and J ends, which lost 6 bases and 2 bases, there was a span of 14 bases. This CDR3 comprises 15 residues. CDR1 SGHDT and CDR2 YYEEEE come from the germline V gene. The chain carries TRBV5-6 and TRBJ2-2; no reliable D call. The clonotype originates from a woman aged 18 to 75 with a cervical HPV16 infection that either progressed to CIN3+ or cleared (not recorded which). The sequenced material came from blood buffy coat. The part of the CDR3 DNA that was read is TGTGCCAGCATCCTTACCCCAGGAAACACCGGGGAG. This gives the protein CASILTPGNTGE. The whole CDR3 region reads CASILTPGNTGELFF.